A selection of T cell receptor beta chains follows, all from one sample in a study of identical twins. TCRdb ran MiXCR on the 5' RACE reads and lists one entry per CDR3 protein. Among approximately 670,000 distinct CDR3 sequences, around 6% were seen once, and the ten largest hold 1.5% to 2%. Sequenced sample: naive T cells sorted from blood. These receptors were collected from a man aged 18 to 35 in good health. Both conserved end residues are trimmed from each CDR3. D genes are given only for firm matches.

>TRBJ2-1|13|TRBD1|TRBV30
AWRIQGASYNEQF
>TRBJ2-4|16|-|TRBV2
ASSEALGSGLAKNIQY
>TRBJ2-1|15|TRBD1|TRBV9
ASSEGTGAYPYNEQF
>TRBJ2-1|16|-|TRBV6-2/TRBV6-3
ATLQTGRLRGFRNEQF
>TRBJ2-3|12|-|TRBV5-1
ASSLDDWTDTQY
>TRBJ1-4|12|-|TRBV6-5
ASSYSPLGEKLF
>TRBJ1-1|11|-|TRBV25-1
ATKGGGDTEAF
>TRBJ1-5|17|-|TRBV10-3
ATAKRRMGRQNSNQPQH
>TRBJ1-4|10|-|TRBV29-1
SVQGTNEKLF
>TRBJ1-1|13|-|TRBV7-9
ASSLARQKNTEAF
>TRBJ2-7|12|-|TRBV7-2
ASSLADSRGEQY
>TRBJ1-5|11|-|TRBV6-1
ASNGRSNQPQH
>TRBJ2-2|13|-|TRBV5-1
ASNKAGKETGELF
>TRBJ2-7|13|TRBD1|TRBV18
ASSNFGTASYEQY
>TRBJ1-5|12|-|TRBV20-1
SARDLYGDQPQH
>TRBJ2-3|14|-|TRBV7-9
ASSLSETRISDTQY
>TRBJ2-2|13|-|TRBV5-1
ASTAAGMNTGELF
>TRBJ2-1|15|TRBD2|TRBV4-3
ASSQEIDGRDYNEQF
>TRBJ1-2|12|-|TRBV5-4
ASSWDTANYGYT
>TRBJ2-5|12|-|TRBV9
ASSSFEGLETQY
>TRBJ2-3|11|-|TRBV29-1
SVENMELDTQY
>TRBJ2-1|12|TRBD2|TRBV9
ASSVGAGGQGQF
>TRBJ1-1|12|TRBD1|TRBV19
ASAGTAMNTEAF
>TRBJ2-2|14|-|TRBV7-2
ASSLARGSNTGELF
>TRBJ2-7|10|-|TRBV6-5
ASSYARGRWY
>TRBJ2-1|12|-|TRBV20-1
SARRLYFDNEQF
>TRBJ1-1|13|-|TRBV12-3/TRBV12-4
ASSFTGLLNTEAF
>TRBJ1-1|13|-|TRBV27
ASSLYGGMNTEAF
>TRBJ2-4|13|TRBD1|TRBV11-3
ASSTPGQGARIQY
>TRBJ1-2|12|-|TRBV2
ASRGVGQEYGYT
>TRBJ2-5|14|-|TRBV5-1
ASSLAGGVSEETQY
>TRBJ1-1|13|-|TRBV12-3/TRBV12-4
ASSPVRGENTEAF
>TRBJ2-2|11|-|TRBV12-3/TRBV12-4
ASTAQGPGELF
>TRBJ1-2|10|TRBD1|TRBV29-1
SVMGDRNGYT
>TRBJ2-2|10|-|TRBV6-2/TRBV6-3
ASRDRVRELF
>TRBJ2-1|13|-|TRBV29-1
SVLSGRDGDNEQF
>TRBJ2-2|13|-|TRBV6-1
ASSRRGSNTGELF